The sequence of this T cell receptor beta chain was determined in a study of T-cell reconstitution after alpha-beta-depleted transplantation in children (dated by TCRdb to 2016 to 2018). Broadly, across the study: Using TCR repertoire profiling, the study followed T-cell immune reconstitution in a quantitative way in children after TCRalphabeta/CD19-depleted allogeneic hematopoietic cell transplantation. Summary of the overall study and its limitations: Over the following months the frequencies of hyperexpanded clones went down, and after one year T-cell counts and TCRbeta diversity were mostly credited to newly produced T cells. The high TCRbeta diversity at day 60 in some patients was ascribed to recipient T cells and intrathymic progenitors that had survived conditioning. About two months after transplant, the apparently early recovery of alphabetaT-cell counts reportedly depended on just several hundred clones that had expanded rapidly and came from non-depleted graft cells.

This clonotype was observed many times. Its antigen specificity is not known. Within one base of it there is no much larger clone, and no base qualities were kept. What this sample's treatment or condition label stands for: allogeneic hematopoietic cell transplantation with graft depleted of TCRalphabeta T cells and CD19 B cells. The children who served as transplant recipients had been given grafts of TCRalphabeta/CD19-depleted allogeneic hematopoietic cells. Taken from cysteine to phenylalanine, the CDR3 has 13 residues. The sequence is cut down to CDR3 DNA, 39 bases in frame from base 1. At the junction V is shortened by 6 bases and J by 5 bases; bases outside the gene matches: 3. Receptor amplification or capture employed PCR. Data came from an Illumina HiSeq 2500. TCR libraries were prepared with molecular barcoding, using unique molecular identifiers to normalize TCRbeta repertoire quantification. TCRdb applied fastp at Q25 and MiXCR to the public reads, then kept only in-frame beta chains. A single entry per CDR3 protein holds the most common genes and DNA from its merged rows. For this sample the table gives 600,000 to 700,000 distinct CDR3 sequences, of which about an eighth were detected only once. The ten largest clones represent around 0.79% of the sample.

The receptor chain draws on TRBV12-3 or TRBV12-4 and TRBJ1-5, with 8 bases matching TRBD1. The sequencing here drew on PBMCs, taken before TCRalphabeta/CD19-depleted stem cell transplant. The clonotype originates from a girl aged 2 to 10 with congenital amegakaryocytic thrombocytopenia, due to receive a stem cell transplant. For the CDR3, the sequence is CASRPQGDQPQHF. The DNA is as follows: TGTGCCAGCAGGCCACAGGGGGATCAGCCCCAGCATTTT.